A selection of T cell receptor beta chains follows, all from one sample in a study of response to subunit inactivated influenza vaccine. One entry per CDR3 protein, called by TCRdb with MiXCR from the RT-PCR reads. The sample contains some 570,000 distinct CDR3 sequences, approximately 10% of which appear only once. This same sample was also part of a study on T cells expressing NK-cell markers.

The material was PBMCs from blood, obtained on the day of vaccination. The receptors here all came from a man in his fifties who received an inactivated influenza vaccine. The CDR3 runs from the conserved cysteine through the conserved F or W. Fields, in order: D gene, clone size, V gene, J gene, CDR3 DNA, CDR3 protein. The D gene is left open where the match is weak. The listing skips clone size in some rows; elsewhere it reads once, few, many or a size class.

D gene: -; clone size: few; V gene: TRBV9; J gene: TRBJ2-5; CDR3 DNA: TGTGCCAGCAGCCCAGGAGGGTCTGGAGAGACCCAGTACTTC; CDR3 protein: CASSPGGSGETQYF
D gene: TRBD1; clone size: -; V gene: TRBV5-1; J gene: TRBJ2-7; CDR3 DNA: TGCGCCAGCAGCGTGACAGGGGTCGGCGAGCAGTACTTC; CDR3 protein: CASSVTGVGEQYF
D gene: TRBD1; clone size: few; V gene: TRBV12-3/TRBV12-4; J gene: TRBJ2-1; CDR3 DNA: TGTGCCAGCAAGCCGGGACAGGCGAACAATGAGCAGTTCTTC; CDR3 protein: CASKPGQANNEQFF
D gene: -; clone size: -; V gene: TRBV5-1; J gene: TRBJ1-6; CDR3 DNA: TGCGCCAGCAGCTTGGAGCTTACAGGTTCACCCCTCCACTTT; CDR3 protein: CASSLELTGSPLHF
D gene: -; clone size: many; V gene: TRBV11-2; J gene: TRBJ2-1; CDR3 DNA: TGTGCCAGCAGCTTAGTCGAGGGGAGGAATGAGCAGTTCTTC; CDR3 protein: CASSLVEGRNEQFF
D gene: -; clone size: -; V gene: TRBV19; J gene: TRBJ1-1; CDR3 DNA: TGTGCCAGTAAATTTGACGGAATGAACACTGAAGCTTTCTTT; CDR3 protein: CASKFDGMNTEAFF
D gene: TRBD1; clone size: -; V gene: TRBV7-2; J gene: TRBJ2-5; CDR3 DNA: TGTGCCAGCAGCTTAGCCCGACAGGGGGAAAAGACCCAGTACTTC; CDR3 protein: CASSLARQGEKTQYF
D gene: -; clone size: -; V gene: TRBV27; J gene: TRBJ1-2; CDR3 DNA: TGTGCCAGCAGTTTTACAGGGAACTATGGCTACACCTTC; CDR3 protein: CASSFTGNYGYTF
D gene: TRBD2; clone size: -; V gene: TRBV3-1; J gene: TRBJ2-7; CDR3 DNA: TGTGCCAGCAGCCAAGATCTGGATAGCGGGAGAGTTGTGTACGAGCAGTACTTC; CDR3 protein: CASSQDLDSGRVVYEQYF
D gene: TRBD1; clone size: few; V gene: TRBV6-5; J gene: TRBJ1-4; CDR3 DNA: TGTGCCAGCAGTTACTCGTTAAGGGGGCCTGAAAAACTGTTTTTT; CDR3 protein: CASSYSLRGPEKLFF
D gene: TRBD1; clone size: -; V gene: TRBV7-9; J gene: TRBJ1-6; CDR3 DNA: TGTGCCAGCAGGGGACAGGGAGGGTCACCCCTCCACTTT; CDR3 protein: CASRGQGGSPLHF
D gene: TRBD1; clone size: many; V gene: TRBV30; J gene: TRBJ1-1; CDR3 DNA: TGTGCCTGGAGGGGCACAGGGGAGTTATCTGAAGCTTTCTTT; CDR3 protein: CAWRGTGELSEAFF
D gene: -; clone size: few; V gene: TRBV28; J gene: TRBJ2-2; CDR3 DNA: TGTGCCACCCCCGGAAGCACCGGGGAGCTGTTTTTT; CDR3 protein: CATPGSTGELFF
D gene: -; clone size: few; V gene: TRBV5-1; J gene: TRBJ1-2; CDR3 DNA: TGCGCCAGCAGCCCGGAGGGATCGTCGCGCTATGGCTACACCTTC; CDR3 protein: CASSPEGSSRYGYTF
D gene: TRBD2; clone size: few; V gene: TRBV6-2/TRBV6-3; J gene: TRBJ2-1; CDR3 DNA: TGTGCCAGCAGTTACGTTAGCGGGGGGCTCTACAATGAGCAGTTCTTC; CDR3 protein: CASSYVSGGLYNEQFF
D gene: -; clone size: -; V gene: TRBV20-1; J gene: TRBJ2-7; CDR3 DNA: TGCAGTGCTAGATCACCGACTTGGACCTACGAGCAGTACTTC; CDR3 protein: CSARSPTWTYEQYF
D gene: -; clone size: -; V gene: TRBV7-9; J gene: TRBJ2-1; CDR3 DNA: TGTGCCAGCAGCTGGTCTCTGGGATTGATTGAGCAGTTCTTC; CDR3 protein: CASSWSLGLIEQFF
D gene: -; clone size: few; V gene: TRBV10-3; J gene: TRBJ2-5; CDR3 DNA: TGTGCCATCAGTGAGCCGCAAGAGACCCAGTACTTC; CDR3 protein: CAISEPQETQYF
D gene: -; clone size: few; V gene: TRBV5-4; J gene: TRBJ2-7; CDR3 DNA: TGTGCCAGCAGCTTTGCCCCGCAGGGCTCCTACGAGCAGTACTTC; CDR3 protein: CASSFAPQGSYEQYF
D gene: TRBD2; clone size: -; V gene: TRBV20-1; J gene: TRBJ2-3; CDR3 DNA: TGCAGTGCTAGATTCCGACTAGCGGGGGATTTAGATACGCAGTATTTT; CDR3 protein: CSARFRLAGDLDTQYF
D gene: TRBD1; clone size: many; V gene: TRBV9; J gene: TRBJ2-3; CDR3 DNA: TGTGCCAGCAGCCGAGGACAGGGAACAGATACGCAGTATTTT; CDR3 protein: CASSRGQGTDTQYF
D gene: TRBD2; clone size: -; V gene: TRBV20-1; J gene: TRBJ2-1; CDR3 DNA: TGCAGTGTGAGCGGGGGTTACAATGAGCAGTTCTTC; CDR3 protein: CSVSGGYNEQFF